The sample holds one count of the clone carrying this T cell receptor (beta chain). The sample originates from a study of blood T cell repertoires in COVID-19. In the study overall: COVID-19 samples, acute and convalescent, were from the United States, Italy and Spain.

Authors' processing steps: Researchers report that nucleated cell counts were estimated from reference gene primer amplification. Some clones are missing from TCRdb's copy, which holds only in-frame ones; the method was immunoSEQ multiplex PCR. The V and J calls and clone size were taken over from that table, and D and trimming were inferred from the DNA. The table includes hundreds of thousands of clones, roughly 85% detected once. Germline values: CDR1 SEHNR, CDR2 FQNEAQ (reference sequence). The V gene lost 6 bases and the J gene lost 0 bases, with 9 bases spanning the gap. CDR3 length: 14 residues.

The sequence was obtained from a young woman with active or convalescent COVID-19. V usage is TRBV7-9 and J usage is TRBJ1-3, with D possibly TRBD1 on 6 matching bases. The sample taken for sequencing was peripheral blood. The CDR3 loop is CASRTGTSGNTIYF. CDR3 sequence (DNA): TGTGCCAGCAGAACAGGGACCTCTGGAAACACCATATATTTT.